Listed here are 10 T cell receptor beta chains from one sample, sequenced in a study of blood T cell repertoires in COVID-19. Assay used: immunoSEQ multiplex PCR; TCRdb lists only in-frame clones, some missing. The data contain fewer than 250,000 clones, about 82% of them singletons. The sample taken for sequencing was PBMCs or T cells enriched from blood (not recorded which). The receptors shown here come from a woman aged 45-65 years who had recovered from COVID-19.

This chain links TRBV5-1 with TRBJ1-5; D uncertain. The V and J ends lost 7 bases and 6 bases respectively, with 8 bases between them. The CDR3 loop spans 11 amino acids. Germline lookup yields CDR1 SGHRS and CDR2 YFSETQ. The CDR3 coding sequence is TGCGCCAGCCTAGGATTTCAGCCCCAGCATTTT. Translation gives CASLGFQPQHF.

The V and J genes are TRBV7-2 and TRBJ2-7, with TRBD2 as a possible D gene (6 bases). Germline V lookup: CDR1 SGHTA, CDR2 FQGNSA. This CDR3 comprises 14 residues. The V end was cut by 1 base, the J end by 3 bases, with 10 bases between. The CDR3 spells CASSLGGTDYEQYF. As DNA, the CDR3 is TGTGCCAGCAGCTTAGGCGGGACGGACTACGAGCAGTACTTC.

The chain has TRBV19 and TRBJ2-7; 7 bases align to TRBD1. Unmatched junction bases numbered 6, after V lost 5 bases and J lost 2 bases. The CDR3 is 14 amino acids. Germline loops: CDR1 LNHDA, CDR2 SQIVND (reference sequence). As DNA, the CDR3 is TGTGCCAGTAGTTTGGTGGACAGGCCCTACGAGCAGTACTTC. Translated: CASSLVDRPYEQYF.

V and J are TRBV3-1 (or the pseudogene TRBV3-2) and TRBJ2-7; no firm D call. From germline, CDR1 is LGHDT and CDR2 YNNKEL (reference sequence). This CDR3 has 14 amino acids. V lost 6 bases, J lost 5 bases, and 17 bases lay in between. CDR3 in amino acids: CASRGTDKRDEQYF. CDR3 bases: TGTGCCAGCAGAGGAACAGATAAAAGAGACGAGCAGTACTTC.

CDR3 residues: CASSLGGQINSPLHF. The CDR3 bases are TGTGCCAGCAGCTTAGGGGGACAGATTAATTCACCCCTCCACTTT. The chain has TRBV7-2 and TRBJ1-6; 7 bases fit TRBD1. CDR3 size: 15 residues. CDR1 and CDR2 from the germline V gene are SGHTA and FQGNSA. V dropped 1 base and J dropped 6; count of bases not matched to a gene: 3.

The V and J genes are TRBV28 and TRBJ2-7; D unresolved. V lost 7 bases to trimming and J lost 6 bases, with 16 bases between them. CDR3 length: 13 amino acids. The germline V gene encodes CDR1 MDHEN and CDR2 SYDVKM. CDR3 residues: CASNLQTKFEQYF. CDR3 sequence (DNA): TGTGCCAGCAACCTACAGACGAAATTCGAGCAGTACTTC.

This rearrangement joins TRBV18 to TRBJ2-3, with D perhaps matching TRBD1 (6 bases). CDR3 length: 14 amino acids. The V gene's germline CDR1 is KGHSH and CDR2 LQKENI. Trimming pared 3 bases from V and 2 bases from J, leaving 9 bases between. CDR3 nucleotides: TGTGCCAGCTCACCGGACAGTTTCACAGATACGCAGTATTTT. This encodes CASSPDSFTDTQYF.

The chain is built from TRBV2 and TRBJ2-2; no definite D call. CDR3 length: 14 amino acids. With 4 bases removed from V and 6 bases from J, the gap between germline ends came to 12 bases. Germline-derived CDR1 and CDR2 are SNHLY and FYNNEI. For the CDR3, the DNA is TGTGCCAGCAGTGGACTCCGAGGTCCCGGGGAGCTGTTTTTT. It yields the protein CASSGLRGPGELFF.

The rearrangement uses TRBV30 and TRBJ2-5; maybe TRBD2 (6 bases). The CDR3 contains 13 residues. Trimming removed 3 bases at V and 4 bases at J, with 12 bases between. Per the germline V gene, CDR1 is GTSNPN and CDR2 is SVGIG (reference sequence). The CDR3 region has the DNA TGTGCCTGGAGCGATGGTAGCGGAGAGACCCAGTACTTC. This encodes CAWSDGSGETQYF.

The chain is built from TRBV24-1 and TRBJ2-7, with D perhaps TRBD2 (6 bases). Germline CDR1 reads KGHDR; CDR2 reads SFDVKD. The CDR3 runs 15 residues. V lost 6 bases, J lost 3 bases, and 17 bases lay in between. DNA of the CDR3: TGTGCCACCAGTCGTGGAGGGACTCAAGGCTACGAGCAGTACTTC. The encoded protein is CATSRGGTQGYEQYF.